This is a list of T cell receptor beta chains from one sample in a study of control samples from healthy donors and cancer patients. Measured with immunoSEQ multiplex PCR; TCRdb has only the in-frame clones, and not every one. In the table there are about 130,000 clones, more than 75% of which are singletons. The sample comprised blood. The receptors originated from a man aged 18-30 years in good health. The CDR3 runs from the conserved cysteine through the conserved F or W. The order of the fields is J gene, V gene, clone size, D gene, CDR3 DNA, CDR3 protein. The D gene is left open where the match is weak. Clone size, where shown, is once, few, many, or a class for clones that have expanded.

J gene: TRBJ2-1
V gene: TRBV19
clone size: once
D gene: TRBD2
CDR3 DNA: TGTGCCAGTAGTGGAGGACTAGCTCTTAATGAGCAGTTCTTC
CDR3 protein: CASSGGLALNEQFF

J gene: TRBJ1-5
V gene: TRBV6-6
clone size: few
D gene: -
CDR3 DNA: TGTGCCAGCAGTTCTACCACTCCTATTCAGCCCCAGCATTTT
CDR3 protein: CASSSTTPIQPQHF

J gene: TRBJ1-2
V gene: TRBV4-1
clone size: -
D gene: -
CDR3 DNA: TGCGCCAGCAGCCAAGATCTCCGGGGGCTCTATGGCTACACCTTC
CDR3 protein: CASSQDLRGLYGYTF

J gene: TRBJ1-2
V gene: TRBV10-3
clone size: -
D gene: TRBD1
CDR3 DNA: TGTGCCATCAACCAGGGGGCGGAGGGCTACACCTTC
CDR3 protein: CAINQGAEGYTF

J gene: TRBJ1-1
V gene: TRBV7-6
clone size: -
D gene: TRBD1
CDR3 DNA: TGTGCCAGCAGCTCAGAACAGGGGATGAACACTGAAGCTTTCTTT
CDR3 protein: CASSSEQGMNTEAFF

J gene: TRBJ2-2
V gene: TRBV28
clone size: -
D gene: -
CDR3 DNA: TGTGCCAGCAGACTCCCCGGCAATTACGCGAACACCGGGGAGCTGTTTTTT
CDR3 protein: CASRLPGNYANTGELFF

J gene: TRBJ2-1
V gene: TRBV19
clone size: -
D gene: TRBD2
CDR3 DNA: TGTGCCAGTAGTGCGGCCCAGGGACTAGCGGGAGTTGGTGAGCAGTTCTTC
CDR3 protein: CASSAAQGLAGVGEQFF

J gene: TRBJ1-5
V gene: TRBV11-2
clone size: -
D gene: -
CDR3 DNA: TGTGCCAGCAGCTTTGCGGGGATCGATCAGCCCCAGCATTTT
CDR3 protein: CASSFAGIDQPQHF

J gene: TRBJ1-2
V gene: TRBV30
clone size: -
D gene: -
CDR3 DNA: TGTGCCTGGTTTCGGGACACAGGCTATGGCTACACCTTC
CDR3 protein: CAWFRDTGYGYTF

J gene: TRBJ1-6
V gene: TRBV4-1
clone size: -
D gene: -
CDR3 DNA: TGCGCCAGCAGCCAAGGTCCAGGGAATTCACCCCTCCACTTT
CDR3 protein: CASSQGPGNSPLHF

J gene: TRBJ1-1
V gene: TRBV28
clone size: once
D gene: -
CDR3 DNA: TGTGCCAGCATCCAGGGGCCCTCGGGGGGAACTGAAGCTTTCTTT
CDR3 protein: CASIQGPSGGTEAFF

J gene: TRBJ2-5
V gene: TRBV6-4
clone size: -
D gene: TRBD2
CDR3 DNA: TGTGCCAGCAGTCCTAGCGGGCAAGAGACCCAGTACTTC
CDR3 protein: CASSPSGQETQYF

J gene: TRBJ1-4
V gene: TRBV7-8
clone size: -
D gene: -
CDR3 DNA: TGTGCCAGCAGCTTAGGGGGGGTTGGAGGTGAAAAACTGTTTTTT
CDR3 protein: CASSLGGVGGEKLFF

J gene: TRBJ1-2
V gene: TRBV3-1/TRBV3-2
clone size: -
D gene: -
CDR3 DNA: TGTGCCAGCAGCCCCCCGACATCTCCCTATGGCTACACCTTC
CDR3 protein: CASSPPTSPYGYTF

J gene: TRBJ2-7
V gene: TRBV7-2
clone size: -
D gene: -
CDR3 DNA: TGTGCCAGCTCTCAACCCCCGACACTATACGAGCAGTACTTC
CDR3 protein: CASSQPPTLYEQYF

J gene: TRBJ2-1
V gene: TRBV7-3
clone size: -
D gene: -
CDR3 DNA: TGTGCCAGCAGCTCCCTGGGTGGCAACGGATTTGAGCAGTTCTTC
CDR3 protein: CASSSLGGNGFEQFF

J gene: TRBJ2-7
V gene: TRBV28
clone size: -
D gene: TRBD2
CDR3 DNA: TGTGCCAGCACCCCCTGGACCGGCCGGGGGACTAGGCGTCTTCACTCCTACGAGCAGTACTTC
CDR3 protein: CASTPWTGRGTRRLHSYEQYF

J gene: TRBJ2-3
V gene: TRBV6-1
clone size: -
D gene: TRBD1
CDR3 DNA: TGTGCCAGCAGTGAAATTCCGGGACAGGGTACAGATACGCAGTATTTT
CDR3 protein: CASSEIPGQGTDTQYF

J gene: TRBJ2-5
V gene: TRBV11-2
clone size: -
D gene: -
CDR3 DNA: TGTGCCAGCAGCTTCTTCAGCAGGTTACGAGAGACCCAGTACTTC
CDR3 protein: CASSFFSRLRETQYF

J gene: TRBJ2-3
V gene: TRBV20-1
clone size: -
D gene: TRBD2
CDR3 DNA: TGCAGTGCTAGTCGTTCTAGCGGGAGGTCAGATACGCAGTATTTT
CDR3 protein: CSASRSSGRSDTQYF

J gene: TRBJ2-5
V gene: TRBV4-1
clone size: -
D gene: TRBD2
CDR3 DNA: TGCGCCAGCAGCCCCGTTAATCCTAGCGGGATAGAGACCCAGTACTTC
CDR3 protein: CASSPVNPSGIETQYF

J gene: TRBJ1-1
V gene: TRBV24-1
clone size: once
D gene: -
CDR3 DNA: TGTGCCACATCAAACAGGGTGGACACTGAAGCTTTCTTT
CDR3 protein: CATSNRVDTEAFF

J gene: TRBJ2-1
V gene: TRBV6-5
clone size: -
D gene: TRBD1
CDR3 DNA: TGTGCCAGCGCCCGGGACAGGGGCGACGAGCAGTTCTTC
CDR3 protein: CASARDRGDEQFF

J gene: TRBJ2-1
V gene: TRBV10-3
clone size: -
D gene: -
CDR3 DNA: TGTGCCATCAGTGAGTCTGCAGGGGTGGGTCACAATGAGCAGTTCTTC
CDR3 protein: CAISESAGVGHNEQFF

J gene: TRBJ1-1
V gene: TRBV28
clone size: -
D gene: TRBD1
CDR3 DNA: TGTGCCAGCAGTTGGGACAGGCGGCGAAGGGTGAACACTGAAGCTTTCTTT
CDR3 protein: CASSWDRRRRVNTEAFF

J gene: TRBJ2-1
V gene: TRBV10-3
clone size: -
D gene: TRBD2
CDR3 DNA: TGTGCCATCAGTGAGTCGATGAGGGGACTAGCGGGAGGTGGACCCTACAATGAGCAGTTCTTC
CDR3 protein: CAISESMRGLAGGGPYNEQFF

J gene: TRBJ2-1
V gene: TRBV7-9
clone size: -
D gene: TRBD2
CDR3 DNA: TGTGCCAGCAGAGTAGCGGGAGCTGAGCAGTTCTTC
CDR3 protein: CASRVAGAEQFF

J gene: TRBJ1-5
V gene: TRBV5-1
clone size: -
D gene: -
CDR3 DNA: TGCGCCAGCAGCTTGGCCCCAGGGTTTCGGCAGCCCCAGCATTTT
CDR3 protein: CASSLAPGFRQPQHF

J gene: TRBJ2-7
V gene: TRBV9
clone size: -
D gene: -
CDR3 DNA: TGTGCCAGCAGCGACACCTCCTACGAGCAGTACTTC
CDR3 protein: CASSDTSYEQYF

J gene: TRBJ2-3
V gene: TRBV5-1
clone size: -
D gene: TRBD2
CDR3 DNA: TGCGCCAGCAGCCTGACTAGCGGGGTAGATACGCAGTATTTT
CDR3 protein: CASSLTSGVDTQYF

J gene: TRBJ2-7
V gene: TRBV7-9
clone size: -
D gene: -
CDR3 DNA: TGTGCCAGCAGCCCGACAGGACCAGAAGAGCAGTACTTC
CDR3 protein: CASSPTGPEEQYF

J gene: TRBJ2-3
V gene: TRBV7-2
clone size: -
D gene: TRBD1
CDR3 DNA: TGTGCCAGCGCAATCGACACAGGGGTTGGCACAGATACGCAGTATTTT
CDR3 protein: CASAIDTGVGTDTQYF

J gene: TRBJ2-3
V gene: TRBV18
clone size: -
D gene: TRBD1
CDR3 DNA: TGTGCCAGCTCACCCCAGGGGGCTGGCACAGATACGCAGTATTTT
CDR3 protein: CASSPQGAGTDTQYF

J gene: TRBJ1-2
V gene: TRBV18
clone size: once
D gene: -
CDR3 DNA: TGTGCCAGCTCAGAAGGGACGGACTATGGCTACACCTTC
CDR3 protein: CASSEGTDYGYTF

J gene: TRBJ1-6
V gene: TRBV10-3
clone size: few
D gene: -
CDR3 DNA: TGTGCCATCAGTGAGGACCTTTTAGTGCGTTCACCCCTCCACTTT
CDR3 protein: CAISEDLLVRSPLHF

J gene: TRBJ1-2
V gene: TRBV15
clone size: -
D gene: -
CDR3 DNA: TGTGCCACCAGCAGAGCGGGGTATGGCTACACCTTC
CDR3 protein: CATSRAGYGYTF

J gene: TRBJ2-7
V gene: TRBV27
clone size: -
D gene: TRBD1
CDR3 DNA: TGTGCCAGCAGTTTTGGACAGGGGGGCTACGAGCAGTACTTC
CDR3 protein: CASSFGQGGYEQYF